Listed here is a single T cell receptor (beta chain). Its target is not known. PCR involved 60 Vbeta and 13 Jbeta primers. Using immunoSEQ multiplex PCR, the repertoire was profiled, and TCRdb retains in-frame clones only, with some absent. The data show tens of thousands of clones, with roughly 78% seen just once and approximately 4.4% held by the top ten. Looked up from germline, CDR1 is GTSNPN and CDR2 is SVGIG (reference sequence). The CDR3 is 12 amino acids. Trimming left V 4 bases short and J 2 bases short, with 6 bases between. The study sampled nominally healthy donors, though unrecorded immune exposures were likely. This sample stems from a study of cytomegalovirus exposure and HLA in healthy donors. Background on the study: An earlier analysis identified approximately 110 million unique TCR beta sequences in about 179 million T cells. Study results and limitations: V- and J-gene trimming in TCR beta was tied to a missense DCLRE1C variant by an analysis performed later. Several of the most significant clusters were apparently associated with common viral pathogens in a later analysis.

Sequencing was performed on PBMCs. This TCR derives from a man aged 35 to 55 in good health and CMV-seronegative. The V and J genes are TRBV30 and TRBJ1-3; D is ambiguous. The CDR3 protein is CAWTGAGNTIYF. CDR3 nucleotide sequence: TGTGCCTGGACAGGTGCTGGAAACACCATATATTTT.